This is a list of T cell receptor beta chains from one sample in a study of neurological immune-mediated disorders. From the 5' RACE reads, TCRdb called clonotypes with MiXCR, one entry per CDR3 protein. The sample consists of around 40,000 distinct CDR3 sequences, 6.5% to 7.5% of them appearing once. The sequenced sample was CD4+ T cells from blood. These TCRs come from a man in his fifties or sixties in good health. The CDR3 runs from the conserved cysteine through the conserved F or W. A D gene is named only where the DNA matches it firmly. Clone size, where shown, is once, few, many, or a class for clones that have expanded.

cdr3_nt: TGCAGTGCTAGAGCGGCAGGGGCCGAGCAGTACTTC; cdr3_aa: CSARAAGAEQYF; j_call: TRBJ2-7; v_call: TRBV20-1; clone_size: many; d_call: .
cdr3_nt: TGCAGTGCTAGTTCAGGGACGAACTACGAGCAGTACTTC; cdr3_aa: CSASSGTNYEQYF; j_call: TRBJ2-7; v_call: TRBV20-1; clone_size: many; d_call: .
cdr3_nt: TGTGCCATCAGAGAAGCGGGGACCGGCGATGAGCAGTTCTTC; cdr3_aa: CAIREAGTGDEQFF; j_call: TRBJ2-1; v_call: TRBV10-3; clone_size: medium-sized; d_call: TRBD2
cdr3_nt: TGTGCCAGCTCACCTTTTAGGACAGCCTTATCACCGAATGAGCAGTTCTTC; cdr3_aa: CASSPFRTALSPNEQFF; j_call: TRBJ2-1; v_call: TRBV18; clone_size: .; d_call: .
cdr3_nt: TGTGCCAGCACCTCAATAGGGGAGGGAAATCAGCCCCAGCATTTT; cdr3_aa: CASTSIGEGNQPQHF; j_call: TRBJ1-5; v_call: TRBV6-2/TRBV6-3; clone_size: many; d_call: .
cdr3_nt: TGTGCCACCAGTGACCCCGCGGGGGGCCGCCGGGGAGAGACCCAGTACTTC; cdr3_aa: CATSDPAGGRRGETQYF; j_call: TRBJ2-5; v_call: TRBV24-1; clone_size: many; d_call: TRBD2
cdr3_nt: TGTGCCTGGAGTGTACGGCTAGCGGGAACCGGGGAGCTGTTTTTT; cdr3_aa: CAWSVRLAGTGELFF; j_call: TRBJ2-2; v_call: TRBV30; clone_size: .; d_call: TRBD2
cdr3_nt: TGTGCCAGCAGCACGACTAGCGGGAGAACAGATACGCAGTATTTT; cdr3_aa: CASSTTSGRTDTQYF; j_call: TRBJ2-3; v_call: TRBV9; clone_size: many; d_call: TRBD2
cdr3_nt: TGCAGTGCTCGGGGGAGGGCAACTAATGAAAAACTGTTTTTT; cdr3_aa: CSARGRATNEKLFF; j_call: TRBJ1-4; v_call: TRBV20-1; clone_size: few; d_call: .
cdr3_nt: TGTGCCAGCAGTCGGACGTATGGCTACACCTTC; cdr3_aa: CASSRTYGYTF; j_call: TRBJ1-2; v_call: TRBV28; clone_size: many; d_call: .
cdr3_nt: TGTGCCTGGAGTGGGGTCAGTAGGAATGAAAAACTGTTTTTT; cdr3_aa: CAWSGVSRNEKLFF; j_call: TRBJ1-4; v_call: TRBV30; clone_size: many; d_call: .
cdr3_nt: TGTGCCAGCAGCTCGAATGGGGCGCTGTGGGAGCAGTACTTC; cdr3_aa: CASSSNGALWEQYF; j_call: TRBJ2-7; v_call: TRBV6-2/TRBV6-3; clone_size: many; d_call: .
cdr3_nt: TGTGCCAGCAGTGACTCTGGAGGGGCGAACACTGAAGCTTTCTTT; cdr3_aa: CASSDSGGANTEAFF; j_call: TRBJ1-1; v_call: TRBV6-4; clone_size: many; d_call: .
cdr3_nt: TGTGCCAGCAGTGAAGGGAGCCAAGAGACCCAGTACTTC; cdr3_aa: CASSEGSQETQYF; j_call: TRBJ2-5; v_call: TRBV2; clone_size: many; d_call: .
cdr3_nt: TGCGCCAGCAGCCGGGACATGTACGAGCAGTACTTC; cdr3_aa: CASSRDMYEQYF; j_call: TRBJ2-7; v_call: TRBV5-1; clone_size: many; d_call: .
cdr3_nt: TGTGCCAGCAGCTTCGGTGAGAAGCAGTTCTTC; cdr3_aa: CASSFGEKQFF; j_call: TRBJ2-1; v_call: TRBV5-6; clone_size: many; d_call: .
cdr3_nt: TGCGCCAGCAGCTCTGATCGGACGCAGAATTCACCCCTCCACTTT; cdr3_aa: CASSSDRTQNSPLHF; j_call: TRBJ1-6; v_call: TRBV5-1; clone_size: many; d_call: .
cdr3_nt: TGTGCCAGCAGCCCCCAGACGAAGGGAACTAGCAATCAGCCCCAGCATTTT; cdr3_aa: CASSPQTKGTSNQPQHF; j_call: TRBJ1-5; v_call: TRBV6-5; clone_size: .; d_call: .
cdr3_nt: TGTGCCAGCAGTGACTCGAGGGGGTACAATCAGCCCCAGCATTTT; cdr3_aa: CASSDSRGYNQPQHF; j_call: TRBJ1-5; v_call: TRBV6-4; clone_size: many; d_call: .
cdr3_nt: TGCGCCAGCAGCCAAGGGTTACAGGGCGCCGGGGAGCTGTTTTTT; cdr3_aa: CASSQGLQGAGELFF; j_call: TRBJ2-2; v_call: TRBV4-1; clone_size: many; d_call: .
cdr3_nt: TGTGCCAGCAGTGGCTCGACGGGTGGGTTCTCCTACGAGCAGTACTTC; cdr3_aa: CASSGSTGGFSYEQYF; j_call: TRBJ2-7; v_call: TRBV6-5; clone_size: many; d_call: .
cdr3_nt: TGTGCCAGCAGCTGGGGACAGGGAGGCAATCAGCCCCAGCATTTT; cdr3_aa: CASSWGQGGNQPQHF; j_call: TRBJ1-5; v_call: TRBV5-5; clone_size: medium-sized; d_call: TRBD1
cdr3_nt: TGCGCCAGCAGCGGGGGACATCCCGGAGGCCCAGATACGCAGTATTTT; cdr3_aa: CASSGGHPGGPDTQYF; j_call: TRBJ2-3; v_call: TRBV5-1; clone_size: many; d_call: .
cdr3_nt: TGTGCCAGCAGCACTGGACACCAGACCCAGTACTTC; cdr3_aa: CASSTGHQTQYF; j_call: TRBJ2-5; v_call: TRBV28; clone_size: many; d_call: .
cdr3_nt: TGTGCCAGTAAAACCCCGGGACAGAACACCGGGGAGCTGTTTTTT; cdr3_aa: CASKTPGQNTGELFF; j_call: TRBJ2-2; v_call: TRBV19; clone_size: few; d_call: .
cdr3_nt: TGTGCCAGCACTGTGGGGAACACCGGGGAGCTGTTTTTT; cdr3_aa: CASTVGNTGELFF; j_call: TRBJ2-2; v_call: TRBV2; clone_size: few; d_call: .
cdr3_nt: TGTGCCAGCAGCCCCCCTGGGCGGGGGGAGCAGTACTTC; cdr3_aa: CASSPPGRGEQYF; j_call: TRBJ2-7; v_call: TRBV7-9; clone_size: many; d_call: TRBD2
cdr3_nt: TGTGCCAGCAGACTTAGCGGGAGGGGCTATGAGCAGTTCTTC; cdr3_aa: CASRLSGRGYEQFF; j_call: TRBJ2-1; v_call: TRBV11-1; clone_size: many; d_call: TRBD2
cdr3_nt: TGTGCCAGCAGCCAGTTCGAGGGGATCGAGCAGTACTTC; cdr3_aa: CASSQFEGIEQYF; j_call: TRBJ2-7; v_call: TRBV3-1; clone_size: few; d_call: .
cdr3_nt: TGTGCCAGCAGCCTCCGGAGCTTAGGGGATACGCAGTATTTT; cdr3_aa: CASSLRSLGDTQYF; j_call: TRBJ2-3; v_call: TRBV11-1; clone_size: many; d_call: .
cdr3_nt: TGTGCCAGCAGCTCAGGACTAGTTTACGAGCAGTACTTC; cdr3_aa: CASSSGLVYEQYF; j_call: TRBJ2-7; v_call: TRBV7-9; clone_size: many; d_call: TRBD2
cdr3_nt: TGTGCCACCAGCAGAGATAGGGGCACCGGTCAGCCCCAGCATTTT; cdr3_aa: CATSRDRGTGQPQHF; j_call: TRBJ1-5; v_call: TRBV15; clone_size: medium-sized; d_call: .
cdr3_nt: TGCAGTGATTACAGGGGCACCACCTATGGCTACACCTTC; cdr3_aa: CSDYRGTTYGYTF; j_call: TRBJ1-2; v_call: TRBV20-1; clone_size: many; d_call: TRBD1
cdr3_nt: TGTGCCAGCAGTCCTAATCCGGGACTAGGCACAGATACGCAGTATTTT; cdr3_aa: CASSPNPGLGTDTQYF; j_call: TRBJ2-3; v_call: TRBV6-5; clone_size: .; d_call: TRBD2
cdr3_nt: TGTGCCAGCACCGTTACTCCCGGACAGGGGAATTCACCCCTCCACTTT; cdr3_aa: CASTVTPGQGNSPLHF; j_call: TRBJ1-6; v_call: TRBV6-2/TRBV6-3; clone_size: many; d_call: TRBD1
cdr3_nt: TGTGCCAGCAGCTGGCGTGAGACAGATACGCAGTATTTT; cdr3_aa: CASSWRETDTQYF; j_call: TRBJ2-3; v_call: TRBV5-5; clone_size: .; d_call: .
cdr3_nt: TGCAGTGCCCCCAGGAACGGAGATAGCAATCAGCCCCAGCATTTT; cdr3_aa: CSAPRNGDSNQPQHF; j_call: TRBJ1-5; v_call: TRBV20-1; clone_size: many; d_call: .
cdr3_nt: TGTGCCAGCAGTTACACGGCCCACGGTTCCTACGAAGAGCAGTACTTC; cdr3_aa: CASSYTAHGSYEEQYF; j_call: TRBJ2-7; v_call: TRBV6-5; clone_size: many; d_call: .
cdr3_nt: TGCGCCAGCAGCCCGGCCACGGATTCACCCCTCCACTTT; cdr3_aa: CASSPATDSPLHF; j_call: TRBJ1-6; v_call: TRBV4-1; clone_size: many; d_call: .
cdr3_nt: TGCGCCAGCAGCTTACGTACTCCGCCCGGGGAGCTGTTTTTT; cdr3_aa: CASSLRTPPGELFF; j_call: TRBJ2-2; v_call: TRBV5-1; clone_size: .; d_call: .
cdr3_nt: TGTGCCAGCAGCTCGGGGGGTGTGACCGGGGAGCTGTTTTTT; cdr3_aa: CASSSGGVTGELFF; j_call: TRBJ2-2; v_call: TRBV5-5; clone_size: many; d_call: TRBD2
cdr3_nt: TGTGCCAGTACCCCCGCCGGGACAGGCCTTTATTTT; cdr3_aa: CASTPAGTGLYF; j_call: TRBJ2-3; v_call: TRBV6-2/TRBV6-3; clone_size: many; d_call: TRBD1
cdr3_nt: TGTGCCAGCAGTTGGGGGATCGGCTATGGCTACACCTTC; cdr3_aa: CASSWGIGYGYTF; j_call: TRBJ1-2; v_call: TRBV28; clone_size: many; d_call: .
cdr3_nt: TGCGCCAGCAGCTTGAGGGACAGGGGGCGAAGATATGGCTACACCTTC; cdr3_aa: CASSLRDRGRRYGYTF; j_call: TRBJ1-2; v_call: TRBV5-1; clone_size: many; d_call: TRBD1
cdr3_nt: TGTGCCAGCTCACCGGGACCCGCTACACGTGAGCAGTTCTTC; cdr3_aa: CASSPGPATREQFF; j_call: TRBJ2-1; v_call: TRBV18; clone_size: many; d_call: .
cdr3_nt: TGTGCCAGCAGCCGGACAGGCCGTCCGAGCTCCTACAATGAGCAGTTCTTC; cdr3_aa: CASSRTGRPSSYNEQFF; j_call: TRBJ2-1; v_call: TRBV7-9; clone_size: many; d_call: TRBD1
cdr3_nt: TGTGCCAGCAGTTTAACTTATCTGCAGCCCCAGCATTTT; cdr3_aa: CASSLTYLQPQHF; j_call: TRBJ1-5; v_call: TRBV27; clone_size: many; d_call: .
cdr3_nt: TGCGCCAGCAGCGGAGGACTAGCGAATTCAGATACGCAGTATTTT; cdr3_aa: CASSGGLANSDTQYF; j_call: TRBJ2-3; v_call: TRBV5-1; clone_size: .; d_call: TRBD2
cdr3_nt: TGTGCCAGCAGCGTCGCGATGACTAGCCGTCTTACAGATACGCAGTATTTT; cdr3_aa: CASSVAMTSRLTDTQYF; j_call: TRBJ2-3; v_call: TRBV9; clone_size: many; d_call: TRBD2
cdr3_nt: TGTGCCAGCAGCTCAAGACTTCAAGAGACCCAGTACTTC; cdr3_aa: CASSSRLQETQYF; j_call: TRBJ2-5; v_call: TRBV7-2; clone_size: few; d_call: .
cdr3_nt: TGCGCCAGCAGCTTGAGAGGAGGGAGGGCCGATGATGAGCAGTTCTTC; cdr3_aa: CASSLRGGRADDEQFF; j_call: TRBJ2-1; v_call: TRBV5-1; clone_size: .; d_call: TRBD2
cdr3_nt: TGTGCCAGCAGTTTAGGCGTCAGGGGGAGAGGGCTTTCACCCCTCCACTTT; cdr3_aa: CASSLGVRGRGLSPLHF; j_call: TRBJ1-6; v_call: TRBV12-3/TRBV12-4; clone_size: many; d_call: TRBD1
cdr3_nt: TGTGCCACCAGCAGAGACCGGGATGGCTACACCTTC; cdr3_aa: CATSRDRDGYTF; j_call: TRBJ1-2; v_call: TRBV15; clone_size: many; d_call: .
cdr3_nt: TGTGCCAGTAGCCCCGGGACAGGAGAAACGAACACCGGGGAGCTGTTTTTT; cdr3_aa: CASSPGTGETNTGELFF; j_call: TRBJ2-2; v_call: TRBV19; clone_size: few; d_call: TRBD1
cdr3_nt: TGTGCCAGCACCATACCCGGACTAGCGGGCAATGAGCAGTTCTTC; cdr3_aa: CASTIPGLAGNEQFF; j_call: TRBJ2-1; v_call: TRBV6-2/TRBV6-3; clone_size: many; d_call: TRBD2